One T cell receptor (beta chain) is described in this entry. Its target is unknown. Using a CD8+CD4-CCR7+CD45RA+ phenotype, naive CD8 T cells were sorted. The data derive from a study of molecular identifiers for immune sequencing clone quantification. Study background: In replicates, the authors split RNA from approximately 20,000 or 100,000 naive CD8 cells five ways and sequenced four.

The authors built bulk TCR libraries by previously described methods with listed TCR primers. TCRdb reprocessed the PCR reads with MiXCR, giving one entry per CDR3 protein. The sample has under 600,000 distinct CDR3 sequences; roughly 23% are singletons. Study-level points and caveats: Clones of above 20 RNA copies carried over 98% of effector molecules; in naive cells they carried under 1%.

Material for sequencing was naive CD8+ T cells from blood, with Jurkat cell RNA spiked in. Subset specified: FACS-sorted CD8+CD4-CCR7+CD45RA+ naive T cells. The receptor was derived from a human donor in good health. Some libraries in this study had Jurkat cell RNA spiked in.

The DNA of the CDR3 is TGTGCCAGCAGCCCCTGGCGGGGGTTAGTCTACAATGAGCAGTTCTTC. Residues: CASSPWRGLVYNEQFF. The chain is built from TRBV5-6 and TRBJ2-1; 7 bases align to TRBD2. Germline V gene data show CDR1 as SGHDT and CDR2 as YYEEEE. The CDR3 loop spans 16 amino acids. V was pared by 4 bases and J by 3 bases, with 10 bases of the junction left unmatched.